Shown below are 29 T cell receptor beta chains from a single sample sequenced in a study of cytomegalovirus exposure and HLA in healthy donors. The PCR ran on 60 Vbeta and 13 Jbeta primers. Sequenced by immunoSEQ multiplex PCR; TCRdb stores in-frame clones only, minus some. This sample's table has just over 80,000 clones. The specimen sequenced was PBMCs. These receptors were taken from a woman aged 25 to 39 in good health and CMV-seronegative.

The chain recombines TRBV19 with TRBJ2-5; D may be TRBD1 (6 bases). From germline, CDR1 is LNHDA and CDR2 SQIVND (reference sequence). V was clipped by 5 bases and J by 1 base, with 14 bases between them. The CDR3 sequence is 15 residues long. CDR3 sequence reads: CASSHTGTTQETQYF. The CDR3 nucleotides are TGTGCCAGTAGTCATACCGGGACAACCCAAGAGACCCAGTACTTC.

The chain couples TRBV29-1 to TRBJ1-5, with 10 bases matching TRBD1. V gave up 6 bases and J gave up 6 bases; unmatched junction bases: 2. This CDR3 is built from 12 residues. Germline CDR1 is SQVTM and CDR2 is ANQGSEA. CDR3 DNA sequence: TGCAGCGTCGGACAGGGGGGTCAGCCCCAGCATTTT. It translates to CSVGQGGQPQHF.

The gene calls are TRBV6-5 and TRBJ2-7; D may be TRBD2 (6 bases). Germline CDR1 reads MNHEY; CDR2 reads SVGAGI. The V end was cut by 0 bases, the J end by 12 bases, with 15 bases between. This CDR3 is 13 amino acids long. This chain's CDR3 is CASSYSSGEYRYF. For the CDR3, the DNA is TGTGCCAGCAGTTACTCATCGGGGGAATATCGGTACTTC.

CDR3 DNA: TGTGCCAGCAGTTTGCGGGACAGGGGTTACAATGAGCAGTTCTTC. This sequence encodes CASSLRDRGYNEQFF. The chain carries TRBV5-6 and TRBJ2-1; 10 bases agree with TRBD1. Germline loops: CDR1 SGHDT, CDR2 YYEEEE. CDR3 length equals 15 residues. J was trimmed by 4 bases and V by 5 bases; bases with no gene match: 6.

The V call is TRBV4-1, the J call TRBJ1-4; 8 nucleotides align to TRBD1. V shed 0 bases and J 8 bases; nucleotides not matched to a gene: 5. This CDR3 has 15 residues. Germline assignment: CDR1 MGHRA and CDR2 YSYEKL. The CDR3: CASSQDQGAREKLFF. The CDR3 bases are TGCGCCAGCAGCCAAGATCAGGGGGCGAGGGAAAAACTGTTTTTT.

The rearrangement joins TRBV7-2 to TRBJ2-7; D possibly corresponds to TRBD2 (6 bases). This CDR3 has 14 amino acids. Germline CDR1 is SGHTA and CDR2 is FQGNSA. V was pared by 5 bases and J by 2 bases, with 13 bases between. The CDR3 DNA reads TGTGCCAGCAGCCCCCTGGGAGGAACCTACGAGCAGTACTTC. This codes for CASSPLGGTYEQYF.

This chain links TRBV19 with TRBJ1-1, with no clear D. This CDR3 comprises 10 residues. Per the germline V gene, CDR1 is LNHDA and CDR2 is SQIVND (reference sequence). Trimming took 8 bases from V and 1 from J, leaving 2 bases between them. CDR3: CASRNTEAFF. In DNA, the CDR3 is TGTGCCAGTCGGAACACTGAAGCTTTCTTT.

The V gene is TRBV30, the J gene TRBJ1-3; tentative D call: TRBD1 (6 bases). Germline CDR1 and CDR2: GTSNPN and SVGIG (reference sequence). The CDR3 covers 14 residues. Trimming pared 1 base from V and 2 bases from J, leaving 9 bases between. The chain's CDR3 is CAWSATGPGNTIYF. The CDR3 nucleotides are TGTGCCTGGAGTGCCACAGGGCCTGGAAACACCATATATTTT.

This chain connects TRBV6-1 to TRBJ2-2; no clear D. V was shortened by 8 bases and J by 2 bases, with 6 bases between the two germline ends. The CDR3 sequence is 12 residues long. Germline V CDR1 and CDR2: MNHNS, SASEGT. CDR3 amino acids: CASLRNTGELFF. DNA for the CDR3: TGTGCCAGCTTGCGAAACACCGGGGAGCTGTTTTTT.

The chain recombines TRBV5-1 with TRBJ2-7; the match to TRBD1 covers 9 bases. The CDR3 spans 14 residues. CDR1 and CDR2 from the germline V gene are SGHRS and YFSETQ. With 0 bases clipped from V and 6 bases from J, the junction kept 4 bases outside the gene matches. The CDR3 protein is CASSLAMDRGEQYF. CDR3 nucleotide sequence: TGCGCCAGCAGCTTGGCCATGGACAGGGGCGAGCAGTACTTC.

The J gene is TRBJ1-5, the V gene TRBV6-6, with D possibly matching TRBD1 (6 bases). Germline V gene lookup returns CDR1 MNHNY and CDR2 SVGAGI (reference sequence). V shed 5 bases and J shed 0 bases, with 11 bases lying between them. This CDR3 spans 15 amino acids. The CDR3 here is CASSTGTPSNQPQHF. CDR3 coding DNA: TGTGCCAGCAGTACCGGGACACCTAGCAATCAGCCCCAGCATTTT.

This chain uses TRBV7-9 with TRBJ2-5; TRBD2 matches 10 bases. V was pared by 4 bases and J by 1 base, with 6 bases of the junction left unmatched. This CDR3 is 16 amino acids long. Germline CDR1 reads SEHNR; CDR2 reads FQNEAQ (reference sequence). The CDR3 protein is CASSSPWTSGQETQYF. The CDR3 coding sequence is TGTGCCAGCAGCTCCCCGTGGACTAGCGGCCAAGAGACCCAGTACTTC.

The V call is TRBV7-9, the J call TRBJ1-2; TRBD1 might be the D (5 bases). CDR1 is SEHNR, CDR2 FQNEAQ, per germline (reference sequence). V gave up 5 bases and J gave up 6 bases, with 13 bases separating them. The CDR3 has 13 amino acids. CDR3 sequence (DNA): TGTGCCAGCAGCCCACAGGATCGGGATGGCTACACCTTC. Encoded protein: CASSPQDRDGYTF. Filled out from reference TRBV7-9 and TRBJ1-2, the complete variable domain reads DTGVSQNPRHKITKRGQNVTFRCDPISEHNRLYWYRQTLGQGPEFLTYFQNEAQLEKSRLLSDRFSAERPKGSFSTLEIQRTEQGDSAMYLCASSPQDRDGYTFGSGTRLTVV.

This chain uses TRBV30 with TRBJ1-5; D gene uncertain. The CDR3 runs to 13 residues. With 4 bases removed from V and 0 bases from J, the gap between germline ends came to 7 bases. From germline, CDR1 is GTSNPN and CDR2 SVGIG (reference sequence). The DNA for the CDR3 is TGTGCCTGGACAGGCGATAGCAATCAGCCCCAGCATTTT. It codes for CAWTGDSNQPQHF.

The CDR3 reads CAWKAGRDYGYTF. The CDR3 region has the DNA TGTGCCTGGAAGGCAGGCCGTGACTATGGCTACACCTTC. The rearrangement joins TRBV30 to TRBJ1-2; D not resolved. Germline V gene data show CDR1 as GTSNPN and CDR2 as SVGIG (reference sequence). V was cut by 4 bases and J by 3 bases, with 12 bases left in between. The CDR3 totals 13 residues.

In DNA, the CDR3 is TGTGCCAGCAGCTCGGGACTCGGGATGGAGACCCAGTACTTC. Translation gives CASSSGLGMETQYF. The chain recombines TRBV5-8 with TRBJ2-5; a possible D gene is TRBD2 (6 bases). The CDR3 is 14 amino acids. Germline CDR1 SGHTS, CDR2 YDEGEE. Trimming stripped 3 bases from V and 5 bases from J, with 14 bases between.

This chain joins TRBV7-9 and TRBJ1-3, with 9 bases matching TRBD1. Germline CDR1 is SEHNR and CDR2 is FQNEAQ (reference sequence). Losses at the gene ends were 11 bases for V and 0 bases for J; bases not matched to a gene: 8. The CDR3 is made up of 15 amino acids. Here the CDR3 DNA reads TGTGCCGCCCCTCGGGACAGGGACTCTGGAAACACCATATATTTT. It encodes CAAPRDRDSGNTIYF.

This chain uses TRBV5-1 with TRBJ1-2; possible D gene TRBD1, 5 bases. Germline CDR1 reads SGHRS; CDR2 reads YFSETQ. Between the trimmed V and J ends, which lost 0 bases and 3 bases, there was a span of 9 bases. This CDR3 has 14 residues. CDR3: CASSLVPGDYGYTF. Written as DNA, the CDR3 is TGCGCCAGCAGCTTGGTCCCGGGGGACTATGGCTACACCTTC.

V usage is TRBV29-1 and J usage is TRBJ2-7; D is perhaps TRBD1 (6 bases). The CDR3 consists of 15 residues. The V gene lost 4 bases and the J gene lost 2 bases, with 18 bases spanning the gap. The germline V gene encodes CDR1 SQVTM and CDR2 ANQGSEA. CDR3 sequence (DNA): TGCAGCGTTGGGGGACAAGGCTCCCCCGCCTACGAGCAGTACTTC. Translation: CSVGGQGSPAYEQYF.

Here the CDR3 DNA reads TGTGCCAGCTCACCAGGGCAGGGTGTTAGGAAGCAGTACTTC. Residues: CASSPGQGVRKQYF. This chain joins TRBV18 and TRBJ2-7, with D perhaps TRBD1 (5 bases). This CDR3 is built from 14 residues. V gave up 2 bases and J gave up 8 bases, with 16 bases separating them. Germline V gene sequence: CDR1 KGHSH, CDR2 LQKENI.

A word on this clone: At the DNA level, this CDR3 is encoded by other sequences in the same sample as well. The CDR3 bases are TGCGCCAGCAGCGCTGGTAGAGGGGGCTTGGATTCACCCCTCCACTTT. This codes for CASSAGRGGLDSPLHF. The chain combines TRBV5-1 with TRBJ1-6, with 7 nucleotides matching TRBD1. This CDR3 contains 16 residues. With V trimmed by 4 bases and J by 8 bases, 12 bases remained unmatched. Germline CDR1 and CDR2: SGHRS and YFSETQ.

The gene calls are TRBV5-4 and TRBJ2-2; no reliable D call. The V end lost 0 bases, the J end lost 4 bases, and 16 bases lay between the germline ends. This CDR3 has 17 residues. Germline lookup yields CDR1 SGHNT and CDR2 YYREEE (reference sequence). The CDR3 bases are TGTGCCAGCAGCTTGGCCCCGGCAGGAAAGGCCACCGGGGAGCTGTTTTTT. It codes for CASSLAPAGKATGELFF.

The genes are TRBV30 and TRBJ2-3, with D perhaps TRBD2 (7 bases). The V and J ends lost 0 bases and 4 bases respectively, with 14 bases between them. Germline lookup yields CDR1 GTSNPN and CDR2 SVGIG (reference sequence). The CDR3 covers 15 residues. CDR3 in DNA: TGTGCCTGGAGTGTGAGTAGGGGGGGTGCAGATACGCAGTATTTT. Residues: CAWSVSRGGADTQYF.

This rearrangement joins TRBV6-1 to TRBJ1-2, with D unclear. The CDR3 has 15 amino acids. The V end was cut by 0 bases, the J end by 4 bases, with 12 bases between. Germline CDR1 MNHNS, CDR2 SASEGT. This chain's CDR3 is CASSEAGGVRYGYTF. CDR3 nucleotides: TGTGCCAGCAGTGAAGCCGGCGGGGTACGCTATGGCTACACCTTC.

As DNA, the CDR3 is TGTGCCAGCAGTTCACAGGGGTACAATCAGCCCCAGCATTTT. This translates into CASSSQGYNQPQHF. The rearrangement uses TRBV28 and TRBJ1-5; 7 positions agree with TRBD1. The CDR3 runs to 14 residues. CDR1 is MDHEN and CDR2 is SYDVKM in the germline V gene. V shed 4 bases and J 3 bases; nucleotides not matched to a gene: 3.

This chain uses TRBV11-2 with TRBJ2-7; TRBD2 matches 10 bases. Germline lookup yields CDR1 SGHAT and CDR2 FQNNGV. V dropped 1 base and J dropped 6; count of bases not matched to a gene: 3. The CDR3 length is 14 residues. For the CDR3, the DNA is TGTGCCAGCAGCTTAGGTAGCGGGAGGTTCGAGCAGTACTTC. This sequence encodes CASSLGSGRFEQYF.

The chain carries TRBV5-1 and TRBJ2-7, with D perhaps TRBD1 (6 bases). V lost 5 bases and J lost 6, with 15 bases in between. Germline V gives CDR1 SGHRS, CDR2 YFSETQ. This CDR3 is 13 amino acids long. The CDR3 is CASRTGHAAEQYF. The CDR3 coding sequence is TGCGCCAGCAGAACGGGACACGCGGCCGAGCAGTACTTC.

The V and J genes are TRBV4-2 and TRBJ2-5, with D perhaps TRBD1 (6 bases). Germline-derived CDR1 and CDR2 are LGHNA and YNFKEQ. The ends were cut back, 0 bases at V and 2 bases at J, with 13 bases in the middle. CDR3 size: 16 residues. DNA for the CDR3: TGTGCCAGCAGCCAAGAAATTGGACAGCTACAAGAGACCCAGTACTTC. Protein: CASSQEIGQLQETQYF.

V and J are TRBV19 and TRBJ1-1; a weak D match, TRBD1 (6 bases). Between the trimmed V and J ends, which lost 4 bases and 2 bases, there was a span of 17 bases. This CDR3 has 16 amino acids. The germline V gene has CDR1 LNHDA and CDR2 SQIVND (reference sequence). In DNA form, the CDR3 reads TGTGCCAGTAGTAAGAGCAGGACAGCGCTTAACACTGAAGCTTTCTTT. Amino acid sequence: CASSKSRTALNTEAFF.